The 29 T cell receptor beta chains below come from one sample, sequenced in a study of cytomegalovirus exposure and HLA in healthy donors. It was with 60 Vbeta and 13 Jbeta primers that the PCR ran. TCRdb's table, derived via immunoSEQ multiplex PCR, lists solely in-frame clones and lacks some. This sample has 200,000 to 300,000 clones, with almost 85% found just once. The sequenced material came from PBMCs. Every receptor here comes from a woman between 40 and 55 years old in good health and CMV-seropositive.

V and J are TRBV19 and TRBJ2-1; TRBD2 is a possible D gene (5 bases). CDR1 LNHDA and CDR2 SQIVND come from the germline V gene (reference sequence). The CDR3 runs 14 residues. V was shortened by 3 bases and J by 8 bases, with 14 bases between the two germline ends. DNA for the CDR3: TGTGCCAGTAGTATTTGGGTCGCGAGGGATGAGCAGTTCTTC. Protein product: CASSIWVARDEQFF.

The chain uses TRBV30 and TRBJ1-1, with D uncertain. From germline, CDR1 is GTSNPN and CDR2 SVGIG (reference sequence). The V and J ends lost 4 bases and 4 bases respectively, with 19 bases between them. The CDR3 runs to 15 residues. The CDR3 loop is CAWITTALGTTEAFF. The CDR3 DNA is TGTGCCTGGATTACAACGGCCCTAGGAACCACTGAAGCTTTCTTT.

This clone has just a few counts. The chain links TRBV6-6 to TRBJ1-5; D unresolved. This CDR3 has 14 amino acids. V was cut by 2 bases and J by 0 bases, with 5 bases left in between. Germline-derived CDR1 and CDR2 are MNHNY and SVGAGI (reference sequence). The CDR3 sequence is CASSYTNSNQPQHF. Here the CDR3 DNA reads TGTGCCAGCAGTTACACTAATAGCAATCAGCCCCAGCATTTT.

V gene TRBV29-1 combines with J gene TRBJ2-5; 7 bases match TRBD2. The DNA end favors TRBJ2-7, so the J call may be wrong. The CDR3 consists of 13 residues. Per germline, CDR1 SQVTM and CDR2 ANQGSEA. CDR3 loop: CSVGEGTAYEQYF. CDR3 bases: TGCAGCGTTGGGGAGGGGACTGCCTACGAGCAGTACTTC.

J is TRBJ1-5 and V is TRBV19, with D possibly being TRBD1 (6 bases). Trimming stripped 3 bases from V and 5 bases from J, with 11 bases between. The CDR3 runs to 14 residues. CDR1 and CDR2 from the germline V gene are LNHDA and SQIVND (reference sequence). CDR3 loop: CASSIKSGDQPQHF. As DNA, the CDR3 is TGTGCCAGTAGTATTAAGTCAGGGGATCAGCCCCAGCATTTT.

The gene calls are TRBV11-2 and TRBJ2-6; perhaps TRBD2 as D (5 bases). V was pared by 5 bases and J by 3 bases, with 8 bases between. The CDR3 spans 14 residues. Germline CDR1 and CDR2: SGHAT and FQNNGV. The CDR3 sequence: CASSPSIGANVLTF. CDR3 nucleotide sequence: TGTGCCAGCAGCCCTAGCATTGGGGCCAACGTCCTGACTTTC. Based on the CDR3 plus reference TRBV11-2 and TRBJ2-6, the full variable domain is EAGVAQSPRYKIIEKRQSVAFWCNPISGHATLYWYQQILGQGPKLLIQFQNNGVVDDSQLPKDRFSAERLKGVDSTLKIQPAKLEDSAVYLCASSPSIGANVLTFGAGSRLTVL.

The V gene is TRBV27, the J gene TRBJ2-1; D is ambiguous. Germline lookup yields CDR1 MNHEY and CDR2 SMNVEV (reference sequence). CDR3 length: 14 residues. Trimming stripped 5 bases from V and 9 bases from J, with 17 bases between. CDR3 residues: CASSPLNGFGEQFF. CDR3 nucleotides: TGTGCCAGCAGTCCCCTCAATGGTTTCGGTGAGCAGTTCTTC.

The chain carries TRBV6-1 and TRBJ2-3; D unresolved. This CDR3 is built from 15 residues. CDR1 and CDR2 (germline): MNHNS, SASEGT. With 6 bases removed from V and 6 bases from J, the gap between germline ends came to 19 bases. In DNA form, the CDR3 reads TGTGCCAGCAGCCCAAGCGCCTTCACTTTGGATACGCAGTATTTT. Its protein is CASSPSAFTLDTQYF.

The V call is TRBV30, the J call TRBJ2-1, with 13 bases identical to TRBD2. The V gene end was trimmed by 8 bases and the J gene end by 0 bases; junction bases not matched to a gene: 1. This CDR3 contains 14 residues. Per germline, CDR1 GTSNPN and CDR2 SVGIG (reference sequence). The CDR3 sequence is CARTSGSSYNEQFF. The CDR3 nucleotides read TGTGCCCGGACTAGCGGGAGCTCCTACAATGAGCAGTTCTTC.

The chain is built from TRBV7-9 and TRBJ2-1, with 7 nucleotides matching TRBD1. CDR3 size: 13 residues. Losses at the gene ends were 6 bases for V and 8 bases for J; bases not matched to a gene: 7. CDR1 and CDR2 (germline): SEHNR, FQNEAQ (reference sequence). The CDR3 here is CASRHTTGDEQFF. The CDR3 DNA reads TGTGCCAGCAGACACACTACAGGGGATGAGCAGTTCTTC. Drawing the rest from reference TRBV7-9 and TRBJ2-1, the complete variable domain is DTGVSQNPRHKITKRGQNVTFRCDPISEHNRLYWYRQTLGQGPEFLTYFQNEAQLEKSRLLSDRFSAERPKGSFSTLEIQRTEQGDSAMYLCASRHTTGDEQFFGPGTRLTVL.

The chain has TRBV5-1 and TRBJ2-5; tentative D call: TRBD1 (6 bases). CDR3 length equals 13 residues. CDR1 is SGHRS and CDR2 is YFSETQ in the germline V gene. Trimming cost V 5 bases and J 5 bases, with 13 bases left between them. The CDR3 bases are TGCGCCAGCAGACTTTCACAGGGCGAGACCCAGTACTTC. Encoded protein: CASRLSQGETQYF.

This chain uses TRBV30 with TRBJ2-5, with 8 nucleotides matching TRBD1. The end of the DNA fits TRBJ2-7 better, so the J call may be wrong. Germline loops: CDR1 GTSNPN, CDR2 SVGIG (reference sequence). The CDR3 extends over 14 amino acids. The CDR3, as DNA: TGTGCCTGGAGTGACGGACAGGGCGGCGACGAGCAGTACTTC. The encoded protein is CAWSDGQGGDEQYF.

The chain recombines TRBV27 with TRBJ1-6, with D possibly matching TRBD1 (5 bases). The ends were cut back, 2 bases at V and 9 bases at J, with 11 bases in the middle. The CDR3 runs 14 residues. The germline V gene has CDR1 MNHEY and CDR2 SMNVEV (reference sequence). CDR3 in DNA: TGTGCCAGCAGTTTAATGGGGCAGGGTTCACCCCTCCACTTT. Its protein is CASSLMGQGSPLHF.

The gene calls are TRBV5-5 and TRBJ1-1; the D gene is possibly TRBD1 (5 bases). The CDR3 extends over 14 amino acids. The germline CDR1 and CDR2 sequences are SGHKS and YYEKEE (reference sequence). Trimming removed 4 bases from V and 1 base from J, with 11 bases in between. The chain's CDR3 is CASSPAGPNTEAFF. CDR3 DNA sequence: TGTGCCAGCAGCCCGGCGGGGCCGAACACTGAAGCTTTCTTT.

This clone was seen more than once but under ten times. This chain connects TRBV7-9 to TRBJ1-1; TRBD1 agrees at 11 bases. V shed 5 bases, J shed 4 bases, and the junction held 3 bases outside the gene matches. The CDR3 runs to 14 residues. Germline V gene sequence: CDR1 SEHNR, CDR2 FQNEAQ (reference sequence). CDR3 bases: TGTGCCAGCAGCGGACAGGGGGCGATCACTGAAGCTTTCTTT. This sequence encodes CASSGQGAITEAFF.

The chain has TRBV28 and TRBJ1-1; possible D gene TRBD1, 6 bases. The CDR3 has 15 residues. Between the trimmed V and J ends, which lost 8 bases and 3 bases, there was a span of 19 bases. Germline V gives CDR1 MDHEN, CDR2 SYDVKM. CDR3 coding DNA: TGTGCCAGCGGGGGCCGGGCAGGAAGGGACACTGAAGCTTTCTTT. Amino acids: CASGGRAGRDTEAFF.

The chain carries TRBV5-6 and TRBJ2-7, with D hard to call. V lost 4 bases, J lost 4 bases, and 12 bases lay in between. Germline V gives CDR1 SGHDT, CDR2 YYEEEE. The CDR3 runs 13 residues. In DNA, the CDR3 is TGTGCCAGCAGCGTGGGTCCCCAGTACGAGCAGTACTTC. Protein sequence: CASSVGPQYEQYF.

The rearrangement links TRBV11-3 to TRBJ1-3, with 8 bases lining up with TRBD1. Looked up from germline, CDR1 is SGHNT and CDR2 is YENEEA. The CDR3 has 17 amino acids. The ends lost 2 bases at V and 3 bases at J; junction bases unmatched: 9. The DNA for the CDR3 is TGTGCCAGCAGCTTACCAACAGGGGGACTCAATGGAAACACCATATATTTT. Its translation is CASSLPTGGLNGNTIYF.

The V gene is TRBV19, the J gene TRBJ1-5, with 9 bases fitting TRBD1. The CDR3 contains 17 residues. Germline values: CDR1 LNHDA, CDR2 SQIVND (reference sequence). V dropped 7 bases and J dropped 4; count of bases not matched to a gene: 14. CDR3: CASTVGPSDRGNQPQHF. The CDR3, as DNA: TGTGCCAGTACCGTGGGCCCGTCAGACAGGGGGAATCAGCCCCAGCATTTT.

The chain carries TRBV30 and TRBJ2-7; 8 bases are a match to TRBD1. Germline V gene sequence: CDR1 GTSNPN, CDR2 SVGIG (reference sequence). The CDR3 is made up of 14 amino acids. Trimming took 5 bases from V and 0 from J; bases not matched to a gene: 6. The CDR3 coding sequence is TGTGCCTGGGGAGGACAGGGACTCTCCTACGAGCAGTACTTC. It specifies CAWGGQGLSYEQYF.

The chain uses TRBV7-8 and TRBJ1-1, with D hard to call. Trimming removed 2 bases at V and 5 bases at J, with 15 bases between. The CDR3 spans 15 residues. CDR1 is SGHVS, CDR2 FQNEAQ, per germline. DNA for the CDR3: TGTGCCAGCAGCTTAAAAAGGCCCCTGAGGACTGAAGCTTTCTTT. This gives the protein CASSLKRPLRTEAFF.

Concerning this clone itself: The junction shows a germline mismatch at one end, possibly a read error. This sequence joins TRBV19 and TRBJ1-1; 8 bases match TRBD1. Germline V gives CDR1 LNHDA, CDR2 SQIVND (reference sequence). CDR3 length equals 15 residues. Here the CDR3 reads CASSIPRGPGTEAFF. For the CDR3, the DNA is TGTGCCAGCAGTATCCCCAGGGGGCCGGGGACTGAAGCTTTCTTT.

This chain connects TRBV27 to TRBJ2-7; 9 bases match TRBD1. Germline V gene data show CDR1 as MNHEY and CDR2 as SMNVEV (reference sequence). The junction had 5 bases not matched to a gene; V was cut back by 2 bases and J by 3 bases. This CDR3 is 15 amino acids long. The CDR3 protein is CASSLGTGQGYEQYF. Here the CDR3 DNA reads TGTGCCAGCAGTTTAGGCACGGGACAGGGCTACGAGCAGTACTTC.

This chain uses TRBV19 with TRBJ2-3; TRBD2 agrees at 9 bases. Germline V gene lookup returns CDR1 LNHDA and CDR2 SQIVND (reference sequence). V shed 8 bases, J shed 0 bases, and the junction held 15 bases outside the gene matches. The CDR3 sequence is 18 residues long. CDR3 nucleotides: TGTGCCAGTGGAGGGGCAGTCCTAGCGGGATCTAGCACAGATACGCAGTATTTT. Residues: CASGGAVLAGSSTDTQYF.

J is TRBJ1-2 and V is TRBV7-2, with 10 positions matching TRBD1. This CDR3 comprises 12 residues. Germline V gives CDR1 SGHTA, CDR2 FQGNSA. With 5 bases clipped from V and 11 bases from J, the junction kept 5 bases outside the gene matches. The CDR3 protein is CASSTRQGAYTF. The CDR3 region has the DNA TGTGCCAGCAGCACCCGACAGGGGGCGTACACCTTC.

This chain links TRBV6-5 with TRBJ2-7; no definite D call. Trimming stripped 6 bases from V and 0 bases from J, with 9 bases between. Germline V gene sequence: CDR1 MNHEY, CDR2 SVGAGI. The CDR3 extends over 13 amino acids. Here the CDR3 reads CASSRTSSYEQYF. The CDR3 DNA sequence: TGTGCCAGCAGCCGCACGAGCTCCTACGAGCAGTACTTC.

J is TRBJ1-1 and V is TRBV4-3; TRBD1 agrees at 7 bases. V was clipped by 3 bases and J by 3 bases; unmatched bases: 7. The CDR3 has 15 amino acids. Germline V gene data show CDR1 as LGHNA and CDR2 as YSLEER. CDR3: CASSQDRRWDTEAFF. In DNA form, the CDR3 reads TGCGCCAGCAGCCAGGACAGGCGGTGGGACACTGAAGCTTTCTTT.

This rearrangement joins TRBV27 to TRBJ2-2; TRBD1 agrees at 7 bases. This CDR3 is built from 14 residues. Germline CDR1 is MNHEY and CDR2 is SMNVEV (reference sequence). Unmatched junction bases numbered 5, after V lost 4 bases and J lost 6 bases. The CDR3 coding sequence is TGTGCCAGCAGTTATCGACAGGGTCCCGGGGAGCTGTTTTTT. Translation: CASSYRQGPGELFF.

This rearrangement joins TRBV19 to TRBJ2-7, with a weak D call TRBD2 (5 bases). Trimming took 5 bases from V and 0 from J, leaving 8 bases between them. Germline CDR1 is LNHDA and CDR2 is SQIVND (reference sequence). The CDR3 is made up of 13 amino acids. This CDR3 reads CASSDGVSYEQYF. The CDR3 DNA sequence: TGTGCCAGTAGTGACGGGGTCTCCTACGAGCAGTACTTC.